These 10 T cell receptor beta chains share one sample of origin, sequenced in a study of monozygotic twins with inflammatory bowel disease. TCRdb derives one entry per CDR3 protein from the 5' RACE reads, leaving out DNA. Its table lists a few hundred thousand distinct CDR3 sequences. Material: blood. The receptor set was obtained from a human donor with ulcerative colitis or Crohn's disease, or a healthy co-twin of an affected twin (not recorded which).

The chain links TRBV27 to TRBJ1-1; TCRdb designates TRBD1, a call that cannot be tested without DNA. From germline, CDR1 is MNHEY and CDR2 SMNVEV (reference sequence). The CDR3 extends over 15 amino acids. CDR3 sequence reads: CASSTGGTGNTEAFF.

The V gene is TRBV12-3 or TRBV12-4, the J gene TRBJ1-2; TCRdb reports TRBD1, a call that lacks DNA to check it against. This CDR3 is built from 14 residues. The CDR3 loop is CASSPQGQGYGYTF.

The chain couples TRBV4-3 to TRBJ2-5; as DNA is missing, the TRBD1 call by TCRdb cannot be tested. CDR3 length: 15 amino acids. Germline values: CDR1 LGHNA, CDR2 YSLEER. This CDR3 is CASSQDIAPRETQYF.

This sequence joins TRBV6-2 or TRBV6-3 and TRBJ2-1; the D call of TRBD1 rests on TCRdb alone, since no DNA is present to check it. The CDR3 sequence is 15 residues long. Germline values: CDR1 MNHEY, CDR2 SVGEGT. The CDR3 sequence: CASSSTTGGRREQFF.

The chain uses TRBV7-9 and TRBJ2-5; TCRdb picks TRBD1, but there is no DNA to check that call. This CDR3 has 17 residues. From germline, CDR1 is SEHNR and CDR2 FQNEAQ (reference sequence). CDR3 sequence: CASSLEYMDRPEETQYF. The variable domain in full, completed from reference TRBV7-9 and TRBJ2-5, reads DTGVSQNPRHKITKRGQNVTFRCDPISEHNRLYWYRQTLGQGPEFLTYFQNEAQLEKSRLLSDRFSAERPKGSFSTLEIQRTEQGDSAMYLCASSLEYMDRPEETQYFGPGTRLLVL.

This CDR3 is CASSRQGVYNEQFF. The chain carries TRBV11-2 and TRBJ2-1; the TCRdb D gene call, TRBD1, has no DNA to confirm it. The CDR3 runs 14 residues. CDR1 is SGHAT and CDR2 is FQNNGV in the germline V gene.

The genes are TRBV6-2 or TRBV6-3 and TRBJ2-7; without DNA, the TCRdb call of TRBD1 cannot be checked. CDR1 and CDR2 from the germline V gene are MNHEY and SVGEGT. CDR3 length equals 14 residues. The CDR3 reads CASTETGTSYEQYF.

CDR3: CASSTGGTLGTDTQYF. J is TRBJ2-3 and V is TRBV12-3 or TRBV12-4; no DNA is available, so the TRBD1 call from TCRdb remains unchecked. The CDR3 has 16 amino acids.

This rearrangement joins TRBV5-1 to TRBJ2-3; TCRdb picks TRBD1, but there is no DNA to check that call. CDR3 size: 15 residues. Germline CDR1 SGHRS, CDR2 YFSETQ. The CDR3 here is CASKNGQGGTDTQYF.

The CDR3 region is CASSLAIPREEYGYTF. The gene calls are TRBV5-6 and TRBJ1-2; TCRdb's D gene call, TRBD1, goes unchecked for lack of DNA. The CDR3 is 16 amino acids. Germline CDR1 is SGHDT and CDR2 is YYEEEE.